This TCR beta chain was identified during a study of memory CD4+ T cells and cytomegalovirus serostatus. As for the study in general: Of the healthy Belgian adults, several were CMV seropositive and 24 seronegative. Study-level findings and limits: CD4+ memory repertoires contained about two fifths of the 164 reported CMV TCRbeta sequences.

Profiled with immunoSEQ multiplex PCR; TCRdb holds only in-frame clones, not every one. The data show about 48,000 clones, roughly 73% seen once. With respect to this clone: Its antigen is currently unknown.

The sort gate was single viable CD3+CD4+CD8-CD45RO+ cells for memory CD4+ T cells. Germline V gives CDR1 MNHNS, CDR2 SASEGT. The CDR3 sequence is 16 residues long. Trimming took off 0 bases at V and 4 bases at J, with 16 bases between the two ends. The rearrangement joins TRBV6-1 to TRBJ2-7; TRBD2 is a possible D gene (5 bases). Sequencing input: memory CD4+ T cells from blood. This receptor was taken from an adult in good health and CMV-seronegative. CDR3 nucleotides: TGTGCCAGCAGTGAAGCGCTCCAATCGGAGGCTTACGAGCAGTACTTC. It translates to CASSEALQSEAYEQYF.